This T cell receptor (beta chain) was documented in a study of cytomegalovirus exposure and HLA in healthy donors. General study findings and limits: Near-uniform donor sequencing depth was presumed by presence/absence analyses.

Primers for the PCR totalled 60 Vbeta and 13 Jbeta. Measured with immunoSEQ multiplex PCR; TCRdb has only the in-frame clones, and not every one. This listing includes under 90,000 clones. As for this clone: The antigen remains undetermined. Additional DNA sequences in this sample encode the identical CDR3.

Trimming cost V 3 bases and J 0 bases, with 9 bases left between them. Per germline, CDR1 SGHVS and CDR2 FQNEAQ. The CDR3 runs to 15 residues. The clonotype was recovered from a man aged 50-60 years in good health and CMV-seropositive. The sequencing input was PBMCs. The chain recombines TRBV7-8 with TRBJ1-3; the D gene is possibly TRBD1 (5 bases). The CDR3 nucleotides read TGTGCCAGCAGCTTTACAGGTTACTCTGGAAACACCATATATTTT. Protein: CASSFTGYSGNTIYF. The complete variable domain, with remaining parts taken from reference TRBV7-8 and TRBJ1-3, reads GAGVSQSPRYKVAKRGQDVALRCDPISGHVSLFWYQQALGQGPEFLTYFQNEAQLDKSGLPSDRFFAERPEGSVSTLKIQRTQQEDSAVYLCASSFTGYSGNTIYFGEGSWLTVV.